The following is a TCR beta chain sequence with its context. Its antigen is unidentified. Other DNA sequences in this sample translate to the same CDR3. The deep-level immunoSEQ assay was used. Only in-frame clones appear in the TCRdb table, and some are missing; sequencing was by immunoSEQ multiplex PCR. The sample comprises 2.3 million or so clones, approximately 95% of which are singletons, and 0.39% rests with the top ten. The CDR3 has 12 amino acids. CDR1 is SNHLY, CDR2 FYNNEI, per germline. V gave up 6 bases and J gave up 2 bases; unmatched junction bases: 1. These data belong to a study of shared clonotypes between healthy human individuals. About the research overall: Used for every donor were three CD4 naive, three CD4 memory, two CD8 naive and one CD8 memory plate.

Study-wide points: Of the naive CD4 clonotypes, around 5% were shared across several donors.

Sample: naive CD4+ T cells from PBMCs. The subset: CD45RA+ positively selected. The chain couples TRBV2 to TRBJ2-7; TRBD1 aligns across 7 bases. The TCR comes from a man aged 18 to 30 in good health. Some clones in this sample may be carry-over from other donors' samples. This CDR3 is CASRDRTYEQYF. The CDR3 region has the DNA TGTGCCAGCAGGGACAGGACCTACGAGCAGTACTTC.